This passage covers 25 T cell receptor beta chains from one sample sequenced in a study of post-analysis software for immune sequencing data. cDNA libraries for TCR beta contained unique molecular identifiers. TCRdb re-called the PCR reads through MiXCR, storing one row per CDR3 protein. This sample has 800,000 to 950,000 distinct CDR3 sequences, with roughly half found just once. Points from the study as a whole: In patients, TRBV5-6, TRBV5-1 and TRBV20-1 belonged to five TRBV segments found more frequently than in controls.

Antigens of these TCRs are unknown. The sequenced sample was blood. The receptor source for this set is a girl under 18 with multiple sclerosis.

The CDR3: CASSLEATGPSYEQYF. CDR3 coding DNA: TGCGCCAGCAGCTTGGAGGCGACAGGTCCCTCCTACGAGCAGTACTTC. The V gene is TRBV5-1, the J gene TRBJ2-7; possible D gene TRBD1, 6 bases. Trimming removed 0 bases from V and 0 bases from J, with 13 bases in between. The length of the CDR3 is 16 residues. Germline values: CDR1 SGHRS, CDR2 YFSETQ.

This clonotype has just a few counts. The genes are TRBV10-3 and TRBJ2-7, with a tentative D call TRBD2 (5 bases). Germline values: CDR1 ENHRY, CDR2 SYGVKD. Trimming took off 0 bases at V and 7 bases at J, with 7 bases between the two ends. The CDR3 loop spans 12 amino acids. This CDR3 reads CAISESREEQYF. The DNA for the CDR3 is TGTGCCATCAGTGAGTCGAGGGAAGAGCAGTACTTC.

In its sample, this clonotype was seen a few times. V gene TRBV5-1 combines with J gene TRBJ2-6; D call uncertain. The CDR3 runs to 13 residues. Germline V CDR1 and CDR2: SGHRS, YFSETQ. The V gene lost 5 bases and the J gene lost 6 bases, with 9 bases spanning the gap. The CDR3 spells CASSSLPANVLTF. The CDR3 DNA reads TGCGCCAGCAGTTCCCTTCCGGCCAACGTCCTGACTTTC.

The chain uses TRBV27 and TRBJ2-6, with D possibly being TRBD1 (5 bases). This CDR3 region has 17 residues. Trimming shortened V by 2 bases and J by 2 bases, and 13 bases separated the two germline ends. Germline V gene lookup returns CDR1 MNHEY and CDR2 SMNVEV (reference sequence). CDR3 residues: CASSLRQGVAGANVLTF. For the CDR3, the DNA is TGTGCCAGCAGTTTAAGGCAGGGTGTAGCTGGGGCCAACGTCCTGACTTTC.

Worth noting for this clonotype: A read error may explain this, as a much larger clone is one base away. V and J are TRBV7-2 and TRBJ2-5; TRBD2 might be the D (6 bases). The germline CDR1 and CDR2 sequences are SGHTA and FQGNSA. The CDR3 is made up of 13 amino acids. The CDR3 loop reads CASSSGSGETRYF. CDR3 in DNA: TGTGCCAGCAGCTCGGGGTCGGGAGAGACCCGGTACTTC.

The chain's CDR3 is CASSESRGPNTEAFF. CDR3 in DNA: TGCGCCAGCAGCGAAAGTAGGGGGCCGAACACTGAAGCTTTCTTT. V is TRBV5-1 and J is TRBJ1-1; TRBD1 agrees at 7 bases. The ends lost 4 bases at V and 1 base at J; junction bases unmatched: 7. The CDR3 is 15 amino acids. Germline V gives CDR1 SGHRS, CDR2 YFSETQ.

The CDR3: CASSPPGLAGGLINTGELFF. The CDR3 bases are TGTGCCAGCAGCCCCCCCGGTCTAGCGGGGGGCCTAATAAACACCGGGGAGCTGTTTTTT. The chain is built from TRBV7-2 and TRBJ2-2; 11 bases map to TRBD2. After removal of 5 bases from V and 2 bases from J, the junction contained 16 bases not matched to a gene. CDR1 is SGHTA and CDR2 is FQGNSA in the germline V gene. CDR3 length: 20 residues.

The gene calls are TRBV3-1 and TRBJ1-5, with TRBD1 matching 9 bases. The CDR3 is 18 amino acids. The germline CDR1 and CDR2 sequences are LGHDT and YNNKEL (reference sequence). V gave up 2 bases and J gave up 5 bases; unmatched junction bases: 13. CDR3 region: CASSQWPFGTGQDQPQHF. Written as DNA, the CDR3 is TGTGCCAGCAGCCAATGGCCCTTCGGGACAGGGCAGGATCAGCCCCAGCATTTT.

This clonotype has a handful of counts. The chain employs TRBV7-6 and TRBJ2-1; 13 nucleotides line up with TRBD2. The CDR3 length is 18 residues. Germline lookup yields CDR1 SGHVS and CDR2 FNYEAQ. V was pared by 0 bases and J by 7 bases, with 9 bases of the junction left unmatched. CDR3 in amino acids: CASSLAQELAGGPNEQFF. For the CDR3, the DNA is TGTGCCAGCAGCTTAGCGCAGGAACTAGCGGGAGGGCCGAATGAGCAGTTCTTC.

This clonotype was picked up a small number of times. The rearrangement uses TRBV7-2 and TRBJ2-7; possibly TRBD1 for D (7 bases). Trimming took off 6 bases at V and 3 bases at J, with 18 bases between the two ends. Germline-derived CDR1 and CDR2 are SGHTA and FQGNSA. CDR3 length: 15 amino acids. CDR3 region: CASSPQGGPFYEQYF. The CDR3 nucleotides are TGTGCCAGCAGTCCCCAGGGGGGCCCTTTCTACGAGCAGTACTTC.

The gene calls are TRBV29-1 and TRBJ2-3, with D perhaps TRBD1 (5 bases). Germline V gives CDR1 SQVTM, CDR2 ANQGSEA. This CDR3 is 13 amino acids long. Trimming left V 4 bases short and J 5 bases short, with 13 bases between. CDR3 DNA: TGCAGCGTTGCCTATGTTCAGGGAGATACGCAGTATTTT. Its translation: CSVAYVQGDTQYF.

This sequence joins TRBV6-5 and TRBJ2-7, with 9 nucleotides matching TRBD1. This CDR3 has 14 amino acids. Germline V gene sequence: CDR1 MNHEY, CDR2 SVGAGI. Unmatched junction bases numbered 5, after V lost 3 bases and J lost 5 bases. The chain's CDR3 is CASSYQDRGHEQYF. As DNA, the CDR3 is TGTGCCAGCAGTTATCAGGACAGGGGTCACGAGCAGTACTTC.

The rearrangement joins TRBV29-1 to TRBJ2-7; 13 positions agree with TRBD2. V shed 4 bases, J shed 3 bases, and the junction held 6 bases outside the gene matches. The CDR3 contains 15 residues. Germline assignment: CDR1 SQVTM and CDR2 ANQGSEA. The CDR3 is CSVVRTSGSFYEQYF. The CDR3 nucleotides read TGCAGCGTTGTAAGGACTAGCGGGAGCTTCTACGAGCAGTACTTC.

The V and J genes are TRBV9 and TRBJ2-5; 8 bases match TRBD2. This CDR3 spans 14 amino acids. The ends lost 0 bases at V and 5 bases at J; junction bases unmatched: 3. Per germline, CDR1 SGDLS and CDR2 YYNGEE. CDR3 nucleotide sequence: TGTGCCAGCAGCGTAGGGACTAGCTTCGAGACCCAGTACTTC. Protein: CASSVGTSFETQYF.

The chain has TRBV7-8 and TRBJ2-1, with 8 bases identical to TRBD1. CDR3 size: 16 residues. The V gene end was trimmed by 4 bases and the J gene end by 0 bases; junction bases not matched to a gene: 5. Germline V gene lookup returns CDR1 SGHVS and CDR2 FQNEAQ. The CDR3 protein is CASSSTQGGSYNEQFF. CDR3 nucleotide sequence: TGTGCCAGCAGCTCTACACAGGGGGGCTCCTACAATGAGCAGTTCTTC.

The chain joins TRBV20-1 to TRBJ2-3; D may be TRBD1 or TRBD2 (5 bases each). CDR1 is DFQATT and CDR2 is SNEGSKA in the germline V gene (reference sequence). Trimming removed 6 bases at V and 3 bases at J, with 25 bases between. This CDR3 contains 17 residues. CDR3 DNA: TGCAGTGCGTCCTATAAATGGGACCTTCTTTTGACAGATACGCAGTATTTT. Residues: CSASYKWDLLLTDTQYF.

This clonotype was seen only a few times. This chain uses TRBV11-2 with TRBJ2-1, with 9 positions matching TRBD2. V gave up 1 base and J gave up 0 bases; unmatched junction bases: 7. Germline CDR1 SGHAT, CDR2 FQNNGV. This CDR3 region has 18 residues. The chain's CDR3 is CASSLGLAGTSSYNEQFF. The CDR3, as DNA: TGTGCCAGCAGCTTAGGCCTAGCGGGGACGAGCTCCTACAATGAGCAGTTCTTC.

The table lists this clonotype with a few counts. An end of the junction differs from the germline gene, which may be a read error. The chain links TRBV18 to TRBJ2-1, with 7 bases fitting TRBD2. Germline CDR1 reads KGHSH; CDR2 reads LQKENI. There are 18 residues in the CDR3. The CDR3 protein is CASSPPSTAGSSHNEQFF. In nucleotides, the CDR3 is TGTGCCAGCTCACCACCGAGTACAGCGGGAAGCTCCCACAATGAGCAGTTCTTC.

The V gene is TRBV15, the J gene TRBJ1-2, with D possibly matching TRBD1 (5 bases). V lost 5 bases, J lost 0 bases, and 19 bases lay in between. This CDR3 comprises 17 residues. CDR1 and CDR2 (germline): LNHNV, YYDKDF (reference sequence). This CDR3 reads CATSGHQGSSSNYGYTF. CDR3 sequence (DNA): TGTGCCACCAGCGGCCACCAGGGTAGTTCCTCTAACTATGGCTACACCTTC.

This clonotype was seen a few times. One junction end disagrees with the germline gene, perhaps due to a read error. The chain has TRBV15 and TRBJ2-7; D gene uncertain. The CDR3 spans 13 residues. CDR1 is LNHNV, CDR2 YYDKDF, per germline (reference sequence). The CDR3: CATSGDGPYEQYF. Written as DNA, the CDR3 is TGTGCCACCAGCGGAGACGGACCCTACGAGCAGTACTTC. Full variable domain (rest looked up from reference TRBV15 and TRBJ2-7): DAMVIQNPRYQVTQFGKPVTLSCSQTLNHNVMYWYQQKSSQAPKLLFHYYDKDFNNEADTPDNFQSRRPNTSFCFLDIRSPGLGDTAMYLCATSGDGPYEQYFGPGTRLTVT.

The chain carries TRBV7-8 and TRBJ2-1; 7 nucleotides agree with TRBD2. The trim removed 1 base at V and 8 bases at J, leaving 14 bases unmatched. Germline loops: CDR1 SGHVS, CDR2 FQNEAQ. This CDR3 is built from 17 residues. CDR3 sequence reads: CASSLGFMGGGADEQFF. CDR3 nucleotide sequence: TGTGCCAGCAGCTTAGGGTTTATGGGGGGGGGAGCGGATGAGCAGTTCTTC.

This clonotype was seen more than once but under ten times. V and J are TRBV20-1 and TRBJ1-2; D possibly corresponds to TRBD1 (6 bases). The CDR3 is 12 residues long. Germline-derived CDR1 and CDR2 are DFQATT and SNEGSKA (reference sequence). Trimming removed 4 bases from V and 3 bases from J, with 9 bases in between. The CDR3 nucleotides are TGCAGTGCTACGGACAGCGACTATGGCTACACCTTC. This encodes CSATDSDYGYTF.

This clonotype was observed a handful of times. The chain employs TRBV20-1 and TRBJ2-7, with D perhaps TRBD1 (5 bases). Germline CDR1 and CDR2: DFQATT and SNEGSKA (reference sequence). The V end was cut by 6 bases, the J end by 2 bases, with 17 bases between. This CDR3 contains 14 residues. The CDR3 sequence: CSASDDRYTYEQYF. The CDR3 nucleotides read TGCAGTGCCTCCGATGACAGATATACCTACGAGCAGTACTTC.

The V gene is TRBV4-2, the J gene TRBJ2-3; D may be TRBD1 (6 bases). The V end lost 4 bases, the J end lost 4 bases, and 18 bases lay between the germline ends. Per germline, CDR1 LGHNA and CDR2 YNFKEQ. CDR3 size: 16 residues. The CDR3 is CASSPMRQASADTQYF. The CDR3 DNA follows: TGTGCCAGCAGCCCAATGAGACAGGCGAGTGCAGATACGCAGTATTTT.

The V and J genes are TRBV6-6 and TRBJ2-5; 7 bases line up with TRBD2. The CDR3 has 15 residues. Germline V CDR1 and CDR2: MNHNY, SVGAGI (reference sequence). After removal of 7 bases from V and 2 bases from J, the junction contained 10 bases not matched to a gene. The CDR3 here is CASTLGGFLQETQYF. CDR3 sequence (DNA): TGTGCCAGCACCCTGGGAGGGTTCCTTCAAGAGACCCAGTACTTC.